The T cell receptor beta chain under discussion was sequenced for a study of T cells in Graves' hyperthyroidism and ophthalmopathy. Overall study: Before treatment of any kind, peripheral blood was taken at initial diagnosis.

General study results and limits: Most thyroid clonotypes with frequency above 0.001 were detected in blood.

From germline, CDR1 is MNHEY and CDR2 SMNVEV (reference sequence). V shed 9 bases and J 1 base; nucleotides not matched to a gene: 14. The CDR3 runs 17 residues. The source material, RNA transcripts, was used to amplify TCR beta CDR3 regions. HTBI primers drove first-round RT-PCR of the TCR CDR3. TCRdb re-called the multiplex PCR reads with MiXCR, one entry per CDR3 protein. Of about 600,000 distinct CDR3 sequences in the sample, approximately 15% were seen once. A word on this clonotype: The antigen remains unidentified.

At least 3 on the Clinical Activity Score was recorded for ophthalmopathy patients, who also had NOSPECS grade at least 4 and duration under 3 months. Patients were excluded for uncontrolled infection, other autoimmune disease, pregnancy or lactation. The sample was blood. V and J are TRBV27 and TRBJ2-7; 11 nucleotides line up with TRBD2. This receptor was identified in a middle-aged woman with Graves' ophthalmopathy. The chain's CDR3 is CARHVGVLAGDSYEQYF. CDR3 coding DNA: TGTGCCAGGCATGTCGGTGTACTAGCGGGAGATTCCTACGAGCAGTACTTC.